These 10 T cell receptor beta chains share one sample of origin, sequenced in a study of beta chain features in type 1 diabetes. The study, taken as a whole, reports: All four CD4+ subsets from Type 1 diabetes patients carried moderately but significantly shorter TCRB CDR3s.

Antigens of these TCRs are unknown. Every bit of the isolated RNA underwent reverse transcription, so sequencing read expressed TCRB transcripts. Libraries were prepared by immunoSEQ multiplex PCR; TCRdb keeps only in-frame clonotypes and omits some of them. Here the sample spans 250,000 or so clones, about a fifth being singletons. Specimen: naive CD4+ T cells from blood. These receptors all stem from a woman aged 40 to 55 with type 1 diabetes.

The chain uses TRBV30 and TRBJ2-1, with 9 positions matching TRBD2. The CDR3 contains 15 residues. V shed 2 bases and J 9 bases; nucleotides not matched to a gene: 11. The germline V gene encodes CDR1 GTSNPN and CDR2 SVGIG (reference sequence). CDR3 bases: TGTGCCTGGAGTCCCCTTAGTGGAGCGGGAGGTGAGCAGTTCTTC. Translating gives CAWSPLSGAGGEQFF.

V gene TRBV29-1 combines with J gene TRBJ1-2, with 8 bases identical to TRBD1. The CDR3 sequence is 13 residues long. The V gene end was trimmed by 7 bases and the J gene end by 2 bases; junction bases not matched to a gene: 6. Germline V gene data show CDR1 as SQVTM and CDR2 as ANQGSEA. The CDR3 sequence: CSAYRGDNYGYTF. Here the CDR3 DNA reads TGCAGCGCTTACAGGGGGGACAACTATGGCTACACCTTC.

This clone was detected only a few times. The chain couples TRBV7-2 to TRBJ1-6; 7 bases match TRBD1. The J segment lost 3 bases and the V segment lost 5 bases, leaving 16 bases of the junction unmatched. The CDR3 runs 19 residues. Germline CDR1 is SGHTA and CDR2 is FQGNSA. The CDR3: CASSQDQTGEAGYNSPLHF. CDR3 nucleotide sequence: TGTGCCAGCAGCCAAGATCAAACAGGGGAAGCTGGCTATAATTCACCCCTCCACTTT.

This clone was observed a few times. The V call is TRBV5-1, the J call TRBJ2-5; no clear D. This CDR3 contains 13 residues. Per germline, CDR1 SGHRS and CDR2 YFSETQ. The V gene lost 5 bases and the J gene lost 5 bases, with 13 bases spanning the gap. CDR3 sequence reads: CASRNSGAETQYF. CDR3 DNA: TGCGCCAGCAGAAACTCGGGTGCGGAGACCCAGTACTTC.

The rearrangement uses TRBV4-3 and TRBJ1-2; perhaps TRBD1 as D (5 bases). The CDR3 consists of 15 residues. CDR1 LGHNA and CDR2 YSLEER come from the germline V gene. V was cut by 0 bases and J by 2 bases, with 10 bases left in between. The CDR3 nucleotides read TGCGCCAGCAGCCAAGAGTCAGGGTCAAACTATGGCTACACCTTC. Protein: CASSQESGSNYGYTF.

This clone was counted a few times. The chain has TRBV7-2 and TRBJ2-7; possible D gene TRBD2, 6 bases. Trimming pared 1 base from V and 7 bases from J, leaving 17 bases between. The CDR3 runs 15 residues. Germline lookup yields CDR1 SGHTA and CDR2 FQGNSA. The CDR3 loop is CASSLDWRAGLEQYF. The CDR3 DNA is TGTGCCAGCAGCTTAGATTGGAGGGCCGGGCTGGAGCAGTACTTC.

The table lists this clone with a few counts. The rearrangement uses TRBV2 and TRBJ1-4, with 7 positions matching TRBD1. In germline, CDR1 is SNHLY, CDR2 FYNNEI. V was pared by 3 bases and J by 5 bases, with 0 bases of the junction left unmatched. This CDR3 spans 13 amino acids. This CDR3 is CASSEDRNEKLFF. DNA of the CDR3: TGTGCCAGCAGTGAGGACAGGAATGAAAAACTGTTTTTT.

The chain employs TRBV6-6 and TRBJ2-2; a possible D gene is TRBD1 (5 bases). CDR3 length: 14 residues. CDR1 and CDR2 from the germline V gene are MNHNY and SVGAGI (reference sequence). The V end was cut by 4 bases, the J end by 1 base, with 7 bases between. CDR3 DNA sequence: TGTGCCAGCAGTTCCCAGGGGAACACCGGGGAGCTGTTTTTT. This gives the protein CASSSQGNTGELFF.

In DNA form, the CDR3 reads TGTGCCAGCTCACCATTCGGGGGGGAAAACTACGAGCAGTACTTC. It translates to CASSPFGGENYEQYF. The chain is built from TRBV18 and TRBJ2-7, with TRBD2 matching 8 bases. V gave up 2 bases and J gave up 3 bases; unmatched junction bases: 6. Germline V CDR1 and CDR2: KGHSH, LQKENI. The CDR3 consists of 15 residues.

CDR3 sequence: CASSEGAARGNQPQHF. In DNA, the CDR3 is TGTGCCAGCAGCGAGGGAGCGGCAAGGGGCAATCAGCCCCAGCATTTT. This sequence joins TRBV4-2 and TRBJ1-5; D is undetermined. V was clipped by 5 bases and J by 2 bases, with 16 bases between them. The V gene's germline CDR1 is LGHNA and CDR2 YNFKEQ. The length of the CDR3 is 16 residues.